These 3 T cell receptor beta chains originate from one sample sequenced in a study of blood T cell repertoires in COVID-19. Clones were sequenced by immunoSEQ multiplex PCR, and TCRdb holds only the in-frame ones, with some missing. Of about 120,000 clones listed, 60% to 80% were seen once; the top ten hold around 5.2%. Input material: peripheral blood. These TCRs come from a man between 60 and 75 years old with acute or convalescent COVID-19.

The V gene is TRBV19, the J gene TRBJ2-6; 9 bases align to TRBD1. V was pared by 7 bases and J by 0 bases, with 13 bases of the junction left unmatched. The CDR3 loop spans 19 amino acids. Germline V gene sequence: CDR1 LNHDA, CDR2 SQIVND (reference sequence). This CDR3 is CASIPGQGFPSSGANVLTF. Here the CDR3 DNA reads TGTGCCAGTATCCCGGGACAGGGCTTTCCGAGCTCTGGGGCCAACGTCCTGACTTTC.

This clone is medium-sized within its sample. The CDR3, as DNA: TGTGCCAGTAGTATGACTAGCGGGGCCACCGGGGAGCTGTTTTTT. Its translation: CASSMTSGATGELFF. The rearrangement joins TRBV19 to TRBJ2-2; 11 bases fit TRBD2. With 3 bases clipped from V and 4 bases from J, the junction kept 1 base outside the gene matches. CDR3 length equals 15 residues. The germline V gene encodes CDR1 LNHDA and CDR2 SQIVND (reference sequence). Based on the CDR3 plus reference TRBV19 and TRBJ2-2, the full variable domain is DGGITQSPKYLFRKEGQNVTLSCEQNLNHDAMYWYRQDPGQGLRLIYYSQIVNDFQKGDIAEGYSVSREKKESFPLTVTSAQKNPTAFYLCASSMTSGATGELFFGEGSRLTVL.

The V and J genes are TRBV6-5 and TRBJ1-2; D not certain. The V gene's germline CDR1 is MNHEY and CDR2 SVGAGI. V lost 2 bases, J lost 3 bases, and 13 bases lay in between. The CDR3 contains 15 residues. CDR3 protein: CASSYDAGADYGYTF. The CDR3 region has the DNA TGTGCCAGCAGTTACGACGCGGGAGCCGACTATGGCTACACCTTC.